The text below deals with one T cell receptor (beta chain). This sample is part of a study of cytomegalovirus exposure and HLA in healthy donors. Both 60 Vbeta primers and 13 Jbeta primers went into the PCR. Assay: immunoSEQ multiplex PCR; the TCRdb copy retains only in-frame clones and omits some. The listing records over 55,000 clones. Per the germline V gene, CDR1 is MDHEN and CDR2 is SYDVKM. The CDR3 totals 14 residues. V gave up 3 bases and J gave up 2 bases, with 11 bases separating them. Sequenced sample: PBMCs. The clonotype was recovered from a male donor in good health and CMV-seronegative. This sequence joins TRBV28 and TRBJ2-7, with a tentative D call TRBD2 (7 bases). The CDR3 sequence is CASSFGGPPYEQYF. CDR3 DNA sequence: TGTGCCAGCAGTTTCGGGGGGCCCCCCTACGAGCAGTACTTC.